This TCR beta chain came from a study of T cells in Graves' hyperthyroidism and ophthalmopathy (dated by TCRdb to about 2019). General notes on the study: A discovery cohort of 95 to 100 patients, roughly 45 with Graves' ophthalmopathy and under 60 with stable Graves' hyperthyroidism, was used to find distinguishing TCR V-J signatures. Once sampling was done, hyperthyroidism patients were given methimazole at a starting dose of 30 mg daily, whereas ophthalmopathy patients were given high-dose intravenous methylprednisolone. The paper reports TCR Vbeta CDR3 sequencing of fewer than 150 peripheral blood samples: approximately 43 ophthalmopathy, fewer than 80 hyperthyroidism and some 17 progressor patients. In addition, the study compared T-cell repertoires in thyroid tissue and in blood from six Graves' hyperthyroidism patients. For training and testing, the roughly 93 patients in the discovery cohort were randomly divided in a 7:3 ratio. An independent validation cohort of 18 to 20 hyperthyroidism patients and 17 patients who later progressed to ophthalmopathy tested prospective prediction of ophthalmopathy.

Including the terminal cysteine and phenylalanine, the CDR3 comprises 16 residues. Only CDR3 DNA remains: 48 bases, in frame from the first base. CDR1 and CDR2 were assigned from the germline V gene as ENHRY and SYGVKD. Of note for this clonotype: Its antigen is unknown. The junction and the germline gene differ at one end; a read error may be behind it.

General findings and caveats noted by the study authors: A 13 V-J signature model separated ophthalmopathy from stable hyperthyroidism, with around 91% sensitivity and 81% to 82% specificity in cross-validation and 80%/75% in testing. During validation, the model predicted progression to ophthalmopathy a median of around 7 months ahead of onset, with roughly 65% sensitivity and less than 85% specificity. Blood samples also contained most of the expanded thyroid clonotypes (frequency above 0.001), which suggests that blood repertoires may reflect thyroid immune responses. Sample size was not statistically predetermined, and blinding of investigators to group allocation was not performed.

The TCR beta CDR3 regions were amplified from RNA transcripts. The TCR CDR3 was subjected to a first round of RT-PCR using the HTBI primer set and the Qiagen OneStep RT-PCR kit. A second multiplex PCR round built the libraries, followed by size selection and purification. Paired-end sequencing of the libraries was performed with 100 bp reads on an Illumina HiSeq2000. The original methods were these. SOAPnuke was used to process the raw data, with reads discarded if the reads contained adapters or uncalled bases, had a mean Phred below 15, or lacked an exact constant-primer or identifier match. COPE v1.2.5 was used to merge the high-quality paired reads, and each unique nucleotide sequence was defined as a clonotype. MiTCR v1.1 was used to align clonotypes to the IMGT TRBV, TRBD and TRBJ reference segments. Only V-J combinations with frequency above 0.0001, covering roughly 99% of repertoires, were analysed. A TCS score was defined as the ratio of F50 (clonal expansion) to E x V (chaos), with BLOSUM62-based TCRdist applied between CDR3 peptides within each V-J. Welch's t-statistics and random forest reduced approximately 520 V-J features to roughly 13, which were used in a naive Bayes classifier (R e1071). Thyroid-blood repertoire similarity was quantified with the Morisita-Horn index. TCRdb reran the public reads through fastp at Q25 and MiXCR, keeping productive beta chains. One record per CDR3 amino acid sequence lists the most common genes and DNA. V and J calls and clone size were set by TCRdb, not the authors. The sample data list approximately 510,000 distinct CDR3 sequences, and 40% to 50% of these were observed just once. Together, the top ten hold 35% to 50% of the sample.

The study excluded patients with uncontrolled infections, other autoimmune diseases, pregnancy or lactation. Clinical symptoms, serum thyroxine and TRAb, thyroid ultrasound, and orbital computed tomography formed the basis for the diagnoses. Trizol reagent was used to extract total RNA, and RNA quality was then checked on an Agilent 2100 Bioanalyzer. The source material was peripheral blood or thyroid tissue (not recorded which). The sequence was obtained from an adult woman with Graves' disease, either hyperthyroidism or ophthalmopathy (not recorded which). The chain is made from TRBV10-3 and TRBJ2-7, with 12 middle bases fitting TRBD1. The CDR3 here reads CAISEPTGQGAYGQYF. The DNA reads TGTGCCATCAGTGAGCCTACGGGACAGGGGGCCTACGGGCAGTACTTC.